This TCR beta chain emerged from a study of naive and memory T cell subsets. General study findings and limits: A few larger clonotypes appeared in naive repertoires, especially CD8, possibly memory cells re-expressing CD45RA. Over 85% of naive TCR sequences appeared only once, unlike memory subsets.

Cells stained for CD3, CD4, CD8, CD45RA and CD27 were sorted into four subsets. This clonotype turned up a few times. The antigen remains undetermined. Two oligonucleotides, mixed equimolar, formed the beta constant-region primer covering TRBC1 and TRBC2. Four rounds of PCR amplified the ligated cDNA using nested alpha and beta constant-region primers plus SP2. TCRdb fed the UMI-ligation and nested PCR reads into MiXCR, producing one record per CDR3 protein. The sample has approximately 140,000 distinct CDR3 sequences, roughly 22% seen once. The germline gives CDR1 SGDLS, CDR2 YYNGEE. The length of the CDR3 is 15 residues. The J segment lost 2 bases and the V segment lost 3 bases, leaving 3 bases of the junction unmatched.

The source of this sequence is a human donor in good health. V gene TRBV9 combines with J gene TRBJ2-7, with TRBD2 matching 12 bases. Material for sequencing was naive CD4+ T cells from blood. The CDR3 coding sequence is TGTGCCAGCAGCGCCCGGACTAGCGGGGCCTACGAGCAGTACTTC. It specifies CASSARTSGAYEQYF.